This T cell receptor (beta chain) appears in the sequencing data of a study of Ad26.COV2.S vaccination and SARS-CoV-2 variants. Treatment given: some 20 received Ad26.COV2.S at low or high dose, single or two shots; roughly 5 received placebo; per-sample allocation not given. Samples analyzed were those drawn on day 63 after the first vaccine or placebo injection. The table came from immunoSEQ multiplex PCR; TCRdb's copy has only in-frame clones and leaves some out. Here the sample spans hundreds of thousands of clones, 89% being singletons. CDR3 length equals 16 residues. The V gene's germline CDR1 is PRHDT and CDR2 FYEKMQ (reference sequence). J lost 4 bases, V lost 3 bases, and 8 bases had no gene match.

The chain couples TRBV13 to TRBJ1-3, with TRBD1 identical over 8 bases. The sequence was collected from a person aged 18-60 years who received the Ad26.COV2.S COVID-19 vaccine or a placebo. Sequenced material: peripheral blood, taken in a trial of Ad26.COV2.S vaccine versus placebo. DNA of the CDR3: TGTGCCAGCAGCTTCGTCGCAGGGGGCCCCGGAAACACCATATATTTT. It translates to CASSFVAGGPGNTIYF.